This T cell receptor (beta chain) appears in the sequencing data of a study of breast tumors, draining lymph nodes, adjacent tissues. Trimming pared 6 bases from V and 2 bases from J, leaving 14 bases between. This CDR3 region has 15 residues. Germline loops: CDR1 SNHLY, CDR2 FYNNEI. The lymph nodes were axillary draining lymph nodes from breast cancer patients. Study findings and constraints: The data were judged consistent with most tumor T cells coming from lymph node and expanding in tumor. That most tumor T cells come from lymph nodes remained unproven. Tumors had less TCR diversity than lymph nodes, more than nontumor tissue. Compared with basal-like, luminal-like tumors shared significantly more repertoire with nontumor tissue.

TCRdb reprocessed the multiplex PCR reads with MiXCR, giving one entry per CDR3 protein. Counted here are around 130,000 distinct CDR3 sequences, 15% to 20% occurring once; the ten biggest clones make up under 4.5%. This clonotype was detected ten times or more. Its specificity is unknown. Sequences were obtained from axillary lymph node tissue. The chain is built from TRBV2 and TRBJ2-1; TRBD2 might be the D (6 bases). This TCR came from a female donor with breast cancer. Some clones in this sample may be carry-over from other donors' samples. This CDR3 reads CASSVEGGTYNEQFF. The CDR3 region has the DNA TGTGCCAGCAGCGTAGAGGGAGGAACCTACAATGAGCAGTTCTTC.